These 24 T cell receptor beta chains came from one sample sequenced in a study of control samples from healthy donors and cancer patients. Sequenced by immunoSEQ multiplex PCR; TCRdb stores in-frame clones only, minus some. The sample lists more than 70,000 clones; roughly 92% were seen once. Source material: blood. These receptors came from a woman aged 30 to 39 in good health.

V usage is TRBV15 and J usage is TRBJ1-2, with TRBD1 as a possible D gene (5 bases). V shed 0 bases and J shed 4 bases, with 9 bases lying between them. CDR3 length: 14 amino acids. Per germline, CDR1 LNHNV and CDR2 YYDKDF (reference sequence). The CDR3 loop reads CATSREGTPYGYTF. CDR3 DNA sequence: TGTGCCACCAGCAGAGAGGGGACCCCCTATGGCTACACCTTC.

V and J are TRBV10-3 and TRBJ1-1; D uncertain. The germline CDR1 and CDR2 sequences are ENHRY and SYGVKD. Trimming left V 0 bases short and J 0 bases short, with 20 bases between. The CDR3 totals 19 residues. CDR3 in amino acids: CAISESGFSATTMNTEAFF. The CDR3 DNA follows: TGTGCCATCAGTGAGTCAGGATTTAGCGCAACAACCATGAACACTGAAGCTTTCTTT.

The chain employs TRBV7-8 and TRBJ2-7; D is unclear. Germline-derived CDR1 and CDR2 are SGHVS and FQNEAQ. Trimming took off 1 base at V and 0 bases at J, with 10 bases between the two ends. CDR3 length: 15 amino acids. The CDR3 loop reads CASSLGPDGSYEQYF. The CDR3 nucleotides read TGTGCCAGCAGCTTAGGACCGGACGGCTCCTACGAGCAGTACTTC.

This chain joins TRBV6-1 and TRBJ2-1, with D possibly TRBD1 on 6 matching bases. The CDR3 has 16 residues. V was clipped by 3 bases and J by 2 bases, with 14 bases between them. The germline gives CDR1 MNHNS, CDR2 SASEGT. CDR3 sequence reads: CASSEGWRTAYNEQFF. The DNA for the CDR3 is TGTGCCAGCAGTGAGGGTTGGAGGACAGCCTACAATGAGCAGTTCTTC.

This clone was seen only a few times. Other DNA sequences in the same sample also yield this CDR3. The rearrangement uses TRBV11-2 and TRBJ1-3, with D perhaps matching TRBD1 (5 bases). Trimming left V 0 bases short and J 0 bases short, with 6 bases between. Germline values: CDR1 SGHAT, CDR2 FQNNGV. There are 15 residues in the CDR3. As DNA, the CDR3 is TGTGCCAGCAGCTTAGAAAGGGGCTCTGGAAACACCATATATTTT. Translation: CASSLERGSGNTIYF.

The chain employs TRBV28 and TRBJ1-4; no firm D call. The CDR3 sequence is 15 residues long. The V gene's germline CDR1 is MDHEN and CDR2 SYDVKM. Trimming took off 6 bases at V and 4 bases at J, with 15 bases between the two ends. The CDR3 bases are TGTGCCAGCAGCACTCCGTCAGGCCTTAATGAAAAACTGTTTTTT. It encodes CASSTPSGLNEKLFF.

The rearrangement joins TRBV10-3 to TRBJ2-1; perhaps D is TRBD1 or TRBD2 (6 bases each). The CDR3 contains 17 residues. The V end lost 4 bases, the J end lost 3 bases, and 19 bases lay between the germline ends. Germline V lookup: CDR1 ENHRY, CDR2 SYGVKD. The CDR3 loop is CAISGRGEQENYNEQFF. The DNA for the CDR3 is TGTGCCATCAGTGGGAGGGGGGAACAGGAGAACTACAATGAGCAGTTCTTC.

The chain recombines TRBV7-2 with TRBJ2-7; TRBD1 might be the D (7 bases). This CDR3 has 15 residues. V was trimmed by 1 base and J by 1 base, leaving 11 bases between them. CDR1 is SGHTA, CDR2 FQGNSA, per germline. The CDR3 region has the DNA TGTGCCAGCAGCTTAGTCCCAGGGGGGTCCTACGAGCAGTACTTC. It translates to CASSLVPGGSYEQYF.

CDR3 region: CASSGHMGGPVEQYF. In nucleotides, the CDR3 is TGTGCCAGCAGTGGACACATGGGGGGACCGGTGGAGCAGTACTTC. The chain is built from TRBV25-1 and TRBJ2-7, with D perhaps matching TRBD2 (6 bases). V was shortened by 4 bases and J by 7 bases, with 20 bases between the two germline ends. This CDR3 has 15 residues. Germline V gene sequence: CDR1 MGHDK, CDR2 SYGVNS.

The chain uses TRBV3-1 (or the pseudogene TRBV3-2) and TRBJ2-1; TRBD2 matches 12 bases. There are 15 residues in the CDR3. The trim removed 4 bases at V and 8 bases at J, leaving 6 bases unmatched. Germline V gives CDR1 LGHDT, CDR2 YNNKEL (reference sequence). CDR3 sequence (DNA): TGTGCCAGCAGCCTTTTGGCTAGCGGGAGGGATGAGCAGTTCTTC. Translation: CASSLLASGRDEQFF.

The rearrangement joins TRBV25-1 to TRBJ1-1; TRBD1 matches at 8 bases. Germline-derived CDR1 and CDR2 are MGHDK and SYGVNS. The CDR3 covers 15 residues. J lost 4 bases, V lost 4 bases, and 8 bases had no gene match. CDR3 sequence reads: CASSVTGGWTTEAFF. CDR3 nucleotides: TGTGCCAGCAGTGTAACAGGGGGTTGGACCACTGAAGCTTTCTTT.

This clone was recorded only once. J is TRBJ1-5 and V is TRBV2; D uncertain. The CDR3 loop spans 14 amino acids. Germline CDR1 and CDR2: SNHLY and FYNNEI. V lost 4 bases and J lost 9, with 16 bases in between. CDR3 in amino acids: CASSGVVGSSPQHF. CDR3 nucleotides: TGTGCCAGCAGTGGTGTGGTGGGCTCATCGCCCCAGCATTTT.

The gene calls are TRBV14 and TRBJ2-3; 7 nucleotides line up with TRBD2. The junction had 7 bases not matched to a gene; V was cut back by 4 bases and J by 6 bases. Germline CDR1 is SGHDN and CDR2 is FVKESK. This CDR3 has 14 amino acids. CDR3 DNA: TGTGCCAGCAGCCGAGCGGGGCCGTCGGATACGCAGTATTTT. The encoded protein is CASSRAGPSDTQYF. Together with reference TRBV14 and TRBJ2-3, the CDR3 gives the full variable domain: EAGVTQFPSHSVIEKGQTVTLRCDPISGHDNLYWYRRVMGKEIKFLLHFVKESKQDESGMPNNRFLAERTGGTYSTLKVQPAELEDSGVYFCASSRAGPSDTQYFGPGTRLTVL.

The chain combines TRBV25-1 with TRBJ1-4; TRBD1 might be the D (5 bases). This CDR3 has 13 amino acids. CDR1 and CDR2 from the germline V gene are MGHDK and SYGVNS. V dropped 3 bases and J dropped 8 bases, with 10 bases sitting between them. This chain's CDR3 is CASSEGGWEKLFF. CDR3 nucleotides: TGTGCCAGCAGTGAGGGGGGTTGGGAAAAACTGTTTTTT.

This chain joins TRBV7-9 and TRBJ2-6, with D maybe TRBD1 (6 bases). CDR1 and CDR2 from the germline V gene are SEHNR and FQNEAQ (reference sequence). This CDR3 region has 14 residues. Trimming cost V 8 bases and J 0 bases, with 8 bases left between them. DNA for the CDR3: TGTGCCAGCGACAGGTCCTCTGGGGCCAACGTCCTGACTTTC. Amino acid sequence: CASDRSSGANVLTF.

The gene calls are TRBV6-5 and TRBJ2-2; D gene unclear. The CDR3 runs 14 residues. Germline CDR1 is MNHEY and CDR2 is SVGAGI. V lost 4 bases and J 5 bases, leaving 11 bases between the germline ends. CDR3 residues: CASSSDDYTGELFF. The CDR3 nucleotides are TGTGCCAGCAGTTCGGATGATTATACCGGGGAGCTGTTTTTT.

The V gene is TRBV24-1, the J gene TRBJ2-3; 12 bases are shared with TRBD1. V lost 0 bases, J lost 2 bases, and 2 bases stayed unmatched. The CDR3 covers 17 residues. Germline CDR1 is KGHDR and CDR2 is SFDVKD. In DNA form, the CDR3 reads TGTGCCACCAGTGATTTGCCGGGACAGGGGGCCACAGATACGCAGTATTTT. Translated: CATSDLPGQGATDTQYF.

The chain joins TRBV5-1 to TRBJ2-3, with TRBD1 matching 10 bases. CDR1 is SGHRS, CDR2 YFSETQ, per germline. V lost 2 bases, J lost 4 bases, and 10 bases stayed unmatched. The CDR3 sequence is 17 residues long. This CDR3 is CASSLPSTGGEADTQYF. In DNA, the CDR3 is TGCGCCAGCAGCTTACCTTCGACAGGGGGCGAGGCAGATACGCAGTATTTT.

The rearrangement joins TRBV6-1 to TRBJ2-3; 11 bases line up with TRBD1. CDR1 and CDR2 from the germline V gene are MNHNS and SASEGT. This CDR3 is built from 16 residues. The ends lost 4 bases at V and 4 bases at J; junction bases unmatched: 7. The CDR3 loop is CASSVGRTGGPDTQYF. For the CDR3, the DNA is TGTGCCAGCAGTGTGGGTAGGACAGGGGGCCCAGATACGCAGTATTTT.

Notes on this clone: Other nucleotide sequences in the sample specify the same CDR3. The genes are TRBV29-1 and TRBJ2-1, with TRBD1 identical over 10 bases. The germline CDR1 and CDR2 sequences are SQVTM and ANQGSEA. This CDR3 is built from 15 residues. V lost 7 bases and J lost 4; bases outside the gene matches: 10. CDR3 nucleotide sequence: TGCAGCGCTGGGGGGGGACAGGGGTCATACAATGAGCAGTTCTTC. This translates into CSAGGGQGSYNEQFF.

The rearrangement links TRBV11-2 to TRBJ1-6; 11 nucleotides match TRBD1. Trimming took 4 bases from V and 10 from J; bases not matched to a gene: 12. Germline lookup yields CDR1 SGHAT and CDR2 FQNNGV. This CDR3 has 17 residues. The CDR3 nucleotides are TGTGCCAGCAGCTCCACTCAGGACAGGGGGCTATTCTCACCCCTCCACTTT. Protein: CASSSTQDRGLFSPLHF.

DNA for the CDR3: TGCAGTGCTATTGATGGAGGACAGGGGAGCAATCAGCCCCAGCATTTT. It is translated as CSAIDGGQGSNQPQHF. V and J are TRBV20-1 and TRBJ1-5, with 9 bases fitting TRBD1. This CDR3 is built from 16 residues. Germline V gene data show CDR1 as DFQATT and CDR2 as SNEGSKA (reference sequence). V shed 4 bases, J shed 1 base, and the junction held 8 bases outside the gene matches.

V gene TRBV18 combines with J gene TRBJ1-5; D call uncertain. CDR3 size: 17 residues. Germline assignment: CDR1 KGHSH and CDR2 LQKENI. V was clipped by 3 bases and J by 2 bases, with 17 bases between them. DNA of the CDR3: TGTGCCAGCTCACCCGACTTCGACCACAAGGGCAATCAGCCCCAGCATTTT. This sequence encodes CASSPDFDHKGNQPQHF.

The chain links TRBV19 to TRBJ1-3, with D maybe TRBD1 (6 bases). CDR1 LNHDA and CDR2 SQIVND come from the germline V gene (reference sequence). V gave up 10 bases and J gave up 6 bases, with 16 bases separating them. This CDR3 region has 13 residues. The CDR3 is CATRDTQINTIYF. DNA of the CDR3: TGTGCCACCCGGGACACCCAAATAAACACCATATATTTT.